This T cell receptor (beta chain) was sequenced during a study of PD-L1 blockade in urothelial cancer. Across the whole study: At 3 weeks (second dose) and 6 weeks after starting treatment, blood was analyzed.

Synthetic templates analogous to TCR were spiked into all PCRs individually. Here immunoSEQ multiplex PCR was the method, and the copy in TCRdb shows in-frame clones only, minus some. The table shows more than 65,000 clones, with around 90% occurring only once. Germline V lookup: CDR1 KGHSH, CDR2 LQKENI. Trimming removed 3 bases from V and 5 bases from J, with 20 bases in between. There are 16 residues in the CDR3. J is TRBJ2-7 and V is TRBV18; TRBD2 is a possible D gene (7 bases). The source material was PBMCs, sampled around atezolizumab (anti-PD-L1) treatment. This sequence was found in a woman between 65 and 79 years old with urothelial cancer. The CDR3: CASSPIETRGGNEQYF. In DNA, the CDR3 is TGTGCCAGCTCACCGATTGAGACGAGGGGGGGGAACGAGCAGTACTTC.